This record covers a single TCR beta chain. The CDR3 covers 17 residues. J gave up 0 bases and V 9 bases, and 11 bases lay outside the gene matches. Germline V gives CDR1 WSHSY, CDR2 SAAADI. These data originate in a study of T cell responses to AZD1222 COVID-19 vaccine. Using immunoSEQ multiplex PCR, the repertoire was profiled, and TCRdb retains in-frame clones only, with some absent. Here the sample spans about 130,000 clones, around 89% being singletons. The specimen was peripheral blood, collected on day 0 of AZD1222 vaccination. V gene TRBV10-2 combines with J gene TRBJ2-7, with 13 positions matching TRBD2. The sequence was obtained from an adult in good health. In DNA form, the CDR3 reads TGCGCCAGTTCGGGACTAGCGGGATGGGGTAACTCCTACGAGCAGTACTTC. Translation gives CASSGLAGWGNSYEQYF.